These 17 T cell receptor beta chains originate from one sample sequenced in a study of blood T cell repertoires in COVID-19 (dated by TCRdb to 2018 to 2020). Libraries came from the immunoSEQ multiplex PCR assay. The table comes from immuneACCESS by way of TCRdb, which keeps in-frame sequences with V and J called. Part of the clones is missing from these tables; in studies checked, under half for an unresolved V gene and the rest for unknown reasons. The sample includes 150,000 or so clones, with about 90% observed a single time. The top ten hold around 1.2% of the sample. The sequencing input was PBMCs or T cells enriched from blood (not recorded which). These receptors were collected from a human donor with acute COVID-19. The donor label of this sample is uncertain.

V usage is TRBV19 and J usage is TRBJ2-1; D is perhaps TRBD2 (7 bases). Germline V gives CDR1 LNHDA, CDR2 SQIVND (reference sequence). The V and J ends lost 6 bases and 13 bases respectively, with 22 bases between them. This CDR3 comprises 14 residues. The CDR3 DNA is TGTGCCAGTAGATGGGGCGGATCGGGGGGCCGCCAGTTCTTC. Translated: CASRWGGSGGRQFF.

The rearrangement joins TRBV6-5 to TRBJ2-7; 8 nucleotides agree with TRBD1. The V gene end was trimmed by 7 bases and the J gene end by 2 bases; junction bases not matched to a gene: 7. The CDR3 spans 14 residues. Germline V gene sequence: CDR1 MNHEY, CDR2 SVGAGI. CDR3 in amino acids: CASTSGQGTYEQYF. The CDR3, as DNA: TGTGCCAGCACCAGCGGACAGGGCACCTACGAGCAGTACTTC.

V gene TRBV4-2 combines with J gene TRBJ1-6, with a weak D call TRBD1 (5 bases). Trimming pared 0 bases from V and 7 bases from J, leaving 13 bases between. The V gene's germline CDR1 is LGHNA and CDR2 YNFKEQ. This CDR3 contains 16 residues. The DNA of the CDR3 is TGTGCCAGCAGCCAAGATAATGGGGCTGGGAATTCACCCCTCCACTTT. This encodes CASSQDNGAGNSPLHF.

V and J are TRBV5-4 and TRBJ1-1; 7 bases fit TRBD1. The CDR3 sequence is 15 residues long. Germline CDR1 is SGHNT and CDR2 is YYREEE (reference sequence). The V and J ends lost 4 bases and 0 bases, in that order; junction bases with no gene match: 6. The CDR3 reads CASSNRQGMNTEAFF. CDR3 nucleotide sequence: TGTGCCAGCAGCAACCGACAGGGAATGAACACTGAAGCTTTCTTT.

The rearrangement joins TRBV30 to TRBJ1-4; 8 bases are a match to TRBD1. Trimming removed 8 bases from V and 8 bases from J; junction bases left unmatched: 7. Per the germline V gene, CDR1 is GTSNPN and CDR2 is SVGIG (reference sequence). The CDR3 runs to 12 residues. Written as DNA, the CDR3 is TGTGCCGTGGACAGGGAAGAGGAAAAACTGTTTTTT. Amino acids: CAVDREEEKLFF.

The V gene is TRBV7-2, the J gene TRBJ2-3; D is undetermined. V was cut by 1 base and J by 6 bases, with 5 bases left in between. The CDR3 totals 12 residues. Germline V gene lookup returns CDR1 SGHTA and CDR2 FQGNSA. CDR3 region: CASSLVGDTQYF. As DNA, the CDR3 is TGTGCCAGCAGCTTAGTGGGCGATACGCAGTATTTT.

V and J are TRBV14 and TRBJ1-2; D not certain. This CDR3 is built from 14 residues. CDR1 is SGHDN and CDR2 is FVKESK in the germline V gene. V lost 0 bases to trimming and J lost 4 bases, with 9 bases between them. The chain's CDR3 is CASSQDRGSYGYTF. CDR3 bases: TGTGCCAGCAGCCAAGATCGTGGCTCCTATGGCTACACCTTC.

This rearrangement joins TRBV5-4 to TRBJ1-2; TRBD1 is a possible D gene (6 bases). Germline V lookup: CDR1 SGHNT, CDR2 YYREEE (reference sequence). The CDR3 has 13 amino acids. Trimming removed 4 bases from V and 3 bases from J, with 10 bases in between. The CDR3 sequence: CASSLAGDYGYTF. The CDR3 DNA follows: TGTGCCAGCAGCCTGGCAGGGGACTATGGCTACACCTTC.

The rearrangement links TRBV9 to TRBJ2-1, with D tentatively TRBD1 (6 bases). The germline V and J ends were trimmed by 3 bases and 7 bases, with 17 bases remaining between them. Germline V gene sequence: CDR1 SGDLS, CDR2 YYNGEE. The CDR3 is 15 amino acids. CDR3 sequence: CASSAGRRGENEQFF. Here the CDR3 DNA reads TGTGCCAGCAGCGCGGGACGCAGGGGAGAAAATGAGCAGTTCTTC. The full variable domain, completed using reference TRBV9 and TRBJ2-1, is DSGVTQTPKHLITATGQRVTLRCSPRSGDLSVYWYQQSLDQGLQFLIQYYNGEERAKGNILERFSAQQFPDLHSELNLSSLELGDSALYFCASSAGRRGENEQFFGPGTRLTVL.

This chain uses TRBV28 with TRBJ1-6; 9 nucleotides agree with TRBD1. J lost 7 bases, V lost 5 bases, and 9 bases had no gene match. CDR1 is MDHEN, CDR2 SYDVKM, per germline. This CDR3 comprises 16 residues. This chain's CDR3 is CASSGGNRGQNSPLHF. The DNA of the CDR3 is TGTGCCAGCAGTGGGGGCAACAGGGGGCAGAATTCACCCCTCCACTTT. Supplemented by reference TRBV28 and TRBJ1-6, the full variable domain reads DVKVTQSSRYLVKRTGEKVFLECVQDMDHENMFWYRQDPGLGLRLIYFSYDVKMKEKGDIPEGYSVSREKKERFSLILESASTNQTSMYLCASSGGNRGQNSPLHFGNGTRLTVT.

The DNA for the CDR3 is TGCGCCAGCAGTCCCCTCTACTATGGCTACACCTTC. Translated: CASSPLYYGYTF. The J gene is TRBJ1-2, the V gene TRBV23-1; D remains ambiguous. TRBV23-1 is annotated as an ORF whose role is uncertain. V lost 4 bases and J 3 bases, leaving 6 bases between the germline ends. This CDR3 spans 12 amino acids.

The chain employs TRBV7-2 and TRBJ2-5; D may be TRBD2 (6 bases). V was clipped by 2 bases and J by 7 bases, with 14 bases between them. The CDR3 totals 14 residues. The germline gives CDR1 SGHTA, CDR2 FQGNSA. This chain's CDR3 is CASSLMDKGGTQYF. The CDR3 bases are TGTGCCAGCAGCTTAATGGACAAGGGAGGGACCCAGTACTTC.

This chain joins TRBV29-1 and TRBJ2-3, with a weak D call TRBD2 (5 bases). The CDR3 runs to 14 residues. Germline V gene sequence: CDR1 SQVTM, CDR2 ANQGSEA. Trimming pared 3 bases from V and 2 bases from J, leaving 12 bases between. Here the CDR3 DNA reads TGCAGCGTTGACGACGGAGGATACACAGATACGCAGTATTTT. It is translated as CSVDDGGYTDTQYF.

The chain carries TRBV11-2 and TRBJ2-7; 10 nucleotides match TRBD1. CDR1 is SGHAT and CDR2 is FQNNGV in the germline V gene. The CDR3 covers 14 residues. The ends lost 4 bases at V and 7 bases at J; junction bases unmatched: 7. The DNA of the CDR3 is TGTGCCAGCAGCTCCGGGACAGGGGCCGGGGAGCAGTACTTC. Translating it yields CASSSGTGAGEQYF.

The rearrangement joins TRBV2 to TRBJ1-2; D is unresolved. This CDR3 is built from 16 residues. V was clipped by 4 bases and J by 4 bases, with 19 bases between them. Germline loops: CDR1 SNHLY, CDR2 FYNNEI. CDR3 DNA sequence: TGTGCCAGCAGTGTGAGAAGGACTCCTCGGGTCTATGGCTACACCTTC. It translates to CASSVRRTPRVYGYTF.

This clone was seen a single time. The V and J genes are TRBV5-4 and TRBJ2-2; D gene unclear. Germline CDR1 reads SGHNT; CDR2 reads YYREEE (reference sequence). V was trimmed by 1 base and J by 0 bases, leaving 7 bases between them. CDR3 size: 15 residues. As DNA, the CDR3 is TGTGCCAGCAGCTTGACCCGGGCGAACACCGGGGAGCTGTTTTTT. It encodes CASSLTRANTGELFF.

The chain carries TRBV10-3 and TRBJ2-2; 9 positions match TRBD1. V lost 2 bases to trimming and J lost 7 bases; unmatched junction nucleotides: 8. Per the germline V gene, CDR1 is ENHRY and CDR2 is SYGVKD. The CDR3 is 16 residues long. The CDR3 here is CAISEPLTGGIGELFF. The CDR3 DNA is TGTGCCATCAGTGAGCCTTTGACAGGGGGGATCGGGGAGCTGTTTTTT.